Listed below are T cell receptor beta chains from one sample, sequenced in a study of blood T cell repertoires in COVID-19. Assay: immunoSEQ multiplex PCR; the TCRdb copy retains only in-frame clones and omits some. The sample has more than 60,000 clones; about 83% are singletons. Sequenced material: peripheral blood. These receptors were collected from a man between 50 and 59 years old with acute or convalescent COVID-19. The CDR3 runs from the conserved cysteine through the conserved F or W. A D gene is named only where the DNA matches it firmly. The size entry is marked missing in some rows and otherwise reads once, few, many or a size class.

j_gene	d_gene	v_gene	abundance	CDR3nt	CDR3aa
TRBJ2-1	TRBD1	TRBV4-1	NA	TGCGCCAGCAGCCAAGGCGGGGACAGGGGGTATGAGCAGTTCTTC	CASSQGGDRGYEQFF
TRBJ1-5	TRBD1	TRBV27	once	TGTGCCAGCAGTTCTGGACAGGGGTATCAGCCCCAGCATTTT	CASSSGQGYQPQHF
TRBJ2-1	NA	TRBV11-3	NA	TGTGCCAGCAGCCGAAGACTGGGGGGTCTTGGTGAGCAGTTCTTC	CASSRRLGGLGEQFF
TRBJ1-2	NA	TRBV5-4	NA	TGTGCCAGCAGCTTGGACTACACGGGGGGCTACACCTTC	CASSLDYTGGYTF
TRBJ2-3	NA	TRBV27	NA	TGTGCCAGCAGTTACCCCAGGGTAAGGCAGTATTTT	CASSYPRVRQYF
TRBJ2-3	NA	TRBV7-2	NA	TGTGCCAGCAGCCTCGGGGGATACACAGATACGCAGTATTTT	CASSLGGYTDTQYF
TRBJ2-1	TRBD2	TRBV7-2	once	TGTGCCAGCAGCTTAGAGGGAAGCGGGAGTCCTAACAATGAGCAGTTCTTC	CASSLEGSGSPNNEQFF
TRBJ1-6	NA	TRBV30	NA	TGTGCCTGGAGTGTAACAGGTTCTTATTCACCCCTCCACTTT	CAWSVTGSYSPLHF
TRBJ1-2	NA	TRBV6-1	NA	TGTGCCAGCAGTGAATTGGGGACACCTTCCTATGGCTACACCTTC	CASSELGTPSYGYTF
TRBJ2-7	NA	TRBV2	NA	TGTGCCAGCAGAGCCGGGGTCACCTACGAGCAGTACTTC	CASRAGVTYEQYF